This T cell receptor (beta chain) came from a study of shared clonotypes between healthy human individuals (TCRdb year 2020). Context from the whole study: The cohort comprised a couple of women and a few men aged 18 to 49 years. For each donor, CD4 naive and CD4 memory were each given three plates, CD8 naive was given two plates, and CD8 memory was given one plate. Between about 0.85 and 9.5 billion PBMCs per donor were obtained by leukapheresis. To estimate repertoire size and how much clonotypes are shared between individuals, the study performed deep sequencing of blood TCR repertoires from a handful of healthy adults. Different laboratories and diverse techniques were used to prepare libraries and sequence TCR repertoires, to increase sequencing depth and limit assay-specific biases. Results the study describes overall, beyond this receptor: Compared with non-shared clonotypes, the clonotypes found in all four sorted-subset donors had higher generation probabilities. Pairwise subsampling led to the expectation that sequencing depth would affect the degree of clonotype sharing among donors. Naive subsets generally had larger estimated clonotype richness than memory subsets did. About 5% of naive CD4, roughly 3.5% of naive CD8, approximately 2.2% of memory CD4, and 0.4% of memory CD8 clonotypes were shared across a few donors. Rarefaction of sorted-subset datasets indicated incomplete sequencing despite the large sequencing depth. Only blood was sampled, and tissue TCR repertoires likely differ from those in blood. Because the study included only a small number of donors, the genetic and exposure-history diversity represented was limited.

Using the deep immunoSEQ assay, multiplex PCR amplified TCR CDR3 regions from genomic DNA. Genomic DNA extracted from each cell subset was distributed evenly over all wells of several immunoSEQ 96-well plates, and each plate served as one replicate. For sorted subsets, approximately 210 ng of genomic DNA, equivalent to roughly 30,000 T cell genomes, went into each replicate PCR. Purified libraries were measured with a Qubit 3.0 fluorometer, size-checked on a Bioanalyzer 2100, and measured again with the KAPA Library Quantification kit. Every immunoSEQ 96-well plate was sequenced on a separate single-read 150-cycle Illumina NextSeq 550 flow cell. Under the source paper's analysis protocol: Because the immunoSEQ output included only junctional sequences and no quality scores, the filtering could not be the same as the filtering used for full-length reads. To assign V/J genes and CDR3, sequences were annotated against IMGT germline references using PyIR, a Python wrapper for IgBLAST v1.9. Reads with weak V/J assignments (E-value above 1e-6), missing CDR3, stop codons, out-of-frame junctions, or ambiguous translated residues were removed. V3J clonotypes were defined as sequences sharing an identical inferred V gene, J gene, and CDR3 amino acid sequence. To compute the percentage overlap between repertoires, the number of shared unique clonotypes was divided by the size of the smaller repertoire. Three approaches were used to assess repertoire richness: RTK rarefaction, the Chao1 estimator, and Recon v2.1 estimates of unobserved clonotypes. OLGA was used to compute generation probabilities for all TCRbeta clonotypes that the gDNA method yielded from a handful of donors. TCRdb provides this immuneACCESS table in a form limited to in-frame rearrangements. Some clones are lacking; in checked studies, under half of them reflect an unresolved V gene, and why the rest are absent is not known. V, J and clone size are those of that table, while D and trimming were read from the DNA. This sample is represented by millions of clones; 90% to 95% of them were singletons. The ten largest clones take up over 0.12% of the sample.

Donors were healthy HIV-negative adults with no recently reported acute infections or vaccinations. Every donor was a Caucasian adult residing in Nashville, Tennessee, USA. CD4+ T cells were enriched through magnetic negative selection, after which naive cells were positively selected on CD45RA and the remaining negative fraction served as the memory subset. Blood was collected by leukapheresis, and PBMCs were isolated by Ficoll-Histopaque density gradient centrifugation and then cryopreserved in liquid nitrogen vapor phase. Analytical flow cytometry was used to check the purity and quantity of each magnetically sorted T cell population. Genomic DNA was isolated from each sorted fraction and quantified by UV absorbance on a Nanodrop 2000c. On this clone: Its antigen remains undetermined. Base qualities are not recorded, but no much larger clone differs from it by a single base.

This TCR was recovered from a man between 18 and 35 years old in good health. The sequenced sample consisted of naive CD4+ T cells sorted from blood. The cell subset or site label, as the study defines it: CD45RA+ positively selected.

The nucleotide sequence reads TGTGCCACCAGGGCGCAGGGGCTGGGGGCGCAGCAGTTCTTC. Its protein is CATRAQGLGAQQFF. The chain links TRBV15 with TRBJ2-1; a weak D assignment points to TRBD1 (6 bases agree). V is clipped by 6 bases and J by 11 bases, and the sequence between their germline boundaries is 20 bases long. According to the germline V gene (reference sequence), CDR1 reads LNHNV and CDR2 reads YYDKDF. From the cysteine up to the phenylalanine, the CDR3 has a length of 14 residues. Only CDR3 DNA is held: 42 bases, read in frame from base 1.